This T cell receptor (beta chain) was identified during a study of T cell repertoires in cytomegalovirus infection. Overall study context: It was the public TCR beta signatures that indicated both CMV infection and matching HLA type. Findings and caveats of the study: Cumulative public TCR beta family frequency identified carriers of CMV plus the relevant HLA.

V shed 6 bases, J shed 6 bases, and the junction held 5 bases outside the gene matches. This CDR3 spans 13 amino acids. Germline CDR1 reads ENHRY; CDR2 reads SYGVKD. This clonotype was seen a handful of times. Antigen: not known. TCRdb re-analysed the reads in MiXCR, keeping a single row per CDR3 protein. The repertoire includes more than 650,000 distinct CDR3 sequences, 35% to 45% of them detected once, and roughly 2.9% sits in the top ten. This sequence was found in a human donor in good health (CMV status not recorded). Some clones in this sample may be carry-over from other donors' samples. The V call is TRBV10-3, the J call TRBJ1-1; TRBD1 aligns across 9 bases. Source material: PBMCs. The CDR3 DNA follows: TGTGCCATCAGGGGGACAGGGAATTCTGAAGCTTTCTTT. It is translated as CAIRGTGNSEAFF.